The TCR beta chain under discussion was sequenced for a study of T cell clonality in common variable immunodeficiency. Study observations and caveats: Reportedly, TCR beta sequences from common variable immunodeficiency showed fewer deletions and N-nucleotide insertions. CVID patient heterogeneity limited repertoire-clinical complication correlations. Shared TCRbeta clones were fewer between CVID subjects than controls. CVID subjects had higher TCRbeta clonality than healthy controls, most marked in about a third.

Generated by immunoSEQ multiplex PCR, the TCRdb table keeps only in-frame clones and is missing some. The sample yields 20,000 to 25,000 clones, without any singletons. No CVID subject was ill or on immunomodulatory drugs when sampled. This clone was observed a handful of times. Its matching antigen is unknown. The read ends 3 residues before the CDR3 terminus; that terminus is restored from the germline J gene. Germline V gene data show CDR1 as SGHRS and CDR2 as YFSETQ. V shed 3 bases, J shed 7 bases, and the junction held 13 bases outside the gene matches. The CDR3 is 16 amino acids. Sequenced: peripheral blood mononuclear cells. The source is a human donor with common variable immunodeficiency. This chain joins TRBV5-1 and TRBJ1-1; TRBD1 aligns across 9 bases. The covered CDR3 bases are TGCGCCAGCAGCTCGAGGGACAGGGCCCTCCCCGGTGAA. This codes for CASSSRDRALPGE. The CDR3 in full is CASSSRDRALPGEAFF.